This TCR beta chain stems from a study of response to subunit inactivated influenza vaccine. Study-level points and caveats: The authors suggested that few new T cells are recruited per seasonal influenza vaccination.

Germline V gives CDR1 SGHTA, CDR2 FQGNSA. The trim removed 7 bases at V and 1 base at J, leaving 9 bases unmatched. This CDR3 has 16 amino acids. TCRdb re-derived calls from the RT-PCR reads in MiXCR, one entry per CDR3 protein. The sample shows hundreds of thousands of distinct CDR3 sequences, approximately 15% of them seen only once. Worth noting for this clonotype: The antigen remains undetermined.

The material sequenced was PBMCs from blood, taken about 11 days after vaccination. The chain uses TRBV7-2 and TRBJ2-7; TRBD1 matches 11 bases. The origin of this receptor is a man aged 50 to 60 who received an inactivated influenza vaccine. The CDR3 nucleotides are TGTGCCAGCACCACCCCGGACAGGGGGCCTTCCTACGAGCAGTACTTC. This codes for CASTTPDRGPSYEQYF.